This T cell receptor (beta chain) was captured by sequencing in a study of blood T cell repertoires in COVID-19. Per the original data handling: Nucleated cell number was recorded as an estimate derived from reference gene primer amplification. Clones were sequenced by immunoSEQ multiplex PCR, and TCRdb holds only the in-frame ones, with some missing. That table gives V, J and clone size, and the DNA gave D and trimming. The sample consists of some 270,000 clones, 86% of them appearing once. Sequencing was performed on peripheral blood. This receptor was obtained from a woman of 80 years or more with COVID-19, enrolled during active disease.

The CDR3 DNA reads TGTGCCAGCAGCTCCCCCCGCCATGCGGCTTTCTTT. It encodes CASSSPRHAAFF. The chain recombines TRBV5-4 with TRBJ1-1; D not certain. From germline, CDR1 is SGHNT and CDR2 YYREEE (reference sequence). Deletions cut 3 bases from V and 11 bases from J, with 14 bases between. This CDR3 is 12 amino acids long.